This entry lists 31 T cell receptor beta chains sequenced from one sample in a study of metastatic and nonmetastatic thyroid tumors. The entire patient cohort was treatment-naive prior to thyroid surgery. TCRdb re-clonotyped the PCR reads via MiXCR. The data show about 34,000 clones, roughly a third seen once. The sample taken for sequencing was tumor tissue. The receptors were gathered from a female donor with papillary thyroid cancer or a benign thyroid nodule (not recorded which). Some clones in this sample may be carry-over from other donors' samples.

By share, this clone ranks as hyperexpanded. The J gene is TRBJ2-1, the V gene TRBV19; D is undetermined. CDR1 and CDR2 from the germline V gene are LNHDA and SQIVND (reference sequence). V was pared by 7 bases and J by 8 bases, with 18 bases between. The CDR3 totals 14 residues. The CDR3 region has the DNA TGTGCCAGTAATTTAGGCCCCAGTGCGGATGAGCAGTTCTTC. Residues: CASNLGPSADEQFF.

This clone was detected only a few times. V is TRBV2 and J is TRBJ1-2, with D tentatively TRBD1 (5 bases). CDR1 and CDR2 (germline): SNHLY, FYNNEI. With 1 base removed from V and 8 bases from J, the gap between germline ends came to 5 bases. The length of the CDR3 is 11 residues. The CDR3 DNA is TGTGCCAGCAGTGAAGGGGGCGGCTACACCTTC. Translated, it gives CASSEGGGYTF.

V usage is TRBV6-1 and J usage is TRBJ1-2; D is ambiguous. Germline CDR1 is MNHNS and CDR2 is SASEGT. This CDR3 is 16 amino acids long. V was shortened by 5 bases and J by 4 bases, with 20 bases between the two germline ends. The CDR3 spells CASSRLQPLQTYGYTF. Here the CDR3 DNA reads TGTGCCAGCAGTAGGTTACAGCCACTACAAACCTATGGCTACACCTTC.

The chain's CDR3 is CASSQGSFLAAGELFF. In DNA form, the CDR3 reads TGTGCCAGCAGCCAAGGATCTTTTTTGGCTGCCGGGGAGCTGTTTTTT. The chain employs TRBV14 and TRBJ2-2, with D unclear. V lost 1 base to trimming and J lost 6 bases, with 15 bases between them. The CDR3 spans 16 residues. Per germline, CDR1 SGHDN and CDR2 FVKESK.

The chain uses TRBV11-3 and TRBJ2-5; possibly TRBD1 for D (6 bases). CDR1 is SGHNT, CDR2 YENEEA, per germline. The CDR3 length is 15 residues. V lost 5 bases, J lost 5 bases, and 18 bases lay in between. CDR3 DNA: TGTGCCAGCAGCCCCTACAGGGTTTCGGGGGAGACCCAGTACTTC. It yields the protein CASSPYRVSGETQYF.

The chain carries TRBV4-2 and TRBJ2-7; 8 positions match TRBD1. Germline V gene lookup returns CDR1 LGHNA and CDR2 YNFKEQ. The CDR3 extends over 15 amino acids. The V segment lost 0 bases and the J segment 0 bases; nucleotides outside the gene matches: 1. As DNA, the CDR3 is TGTGCCAGCAGCCAAGATACAGGGGGCTCCTACGAGCAGTACTTC. This encodes CASSQDTGGSYEQYF.

This clone was seen only a few times. The chain employs TRBV6-1 and TRBJ1-6; D remains ambiguous. The CDR3 is made up of 12 amino acids. V was pared by 4 bases and J by 10 bases, with 8 bases between. Germline V CDR1 and CDR2: MNHNS, SASEGT. CDR3 bases: TGTGCCAGCAGTGTTTTTGGATCACCCCTCCACTTT. It specifies CASSVFGSPLHF.

The chain has TRBV28 and TRBJ2-3, with a tentative D call TRBD2 (5 bases). The CDR3 extends over 16 amino acids. Germline lookup yields CDR1 MDHEN and CDR2 SYDVKM. The V end lost 3 bases, the J end lost 0 bases, and 13 bases lay between the germline ends. CDR3 in amino acids: CASSFLLADSTDTQYF. CDR3 in DNA: TGTGCCAGCAGTTTTCTGCTAGCAGATAGCACAGATACGCAGTATTTT.

The chain carries TRBV24-1 and TRBJ2-5; TRBD1 aligns across 8 bases. The germline gives CDR1 KGHDR, CDR2 SFDVKD. The CDR3 is 16 residues long. The ends lost 5 bases at V and 2 bases at J; junction bases unmatched: 9. CDR3 nucleotide sequence: TGTGCCACCAGTGGACAGGGGACTCCACATCAAGAGACCCAGTACTTC. It encodes CATSGQGTPHQETQYF.

The rearrangement links TRBV12-3 or TRBV12-4 to TRBJ1-1, with TRBD1 matching 7 bases. There are 13 residues in the CDR3. The ends lost 3 bases at V and 7 bases at J; junction bases unmatched: 5. CDR3 coding DNA: TGTGCCAGCAGTTTTACAGGGGCTGGTGAAGCTTTCTTT. Residues: CASSFTGAGEAFF.

The gene calls are TRBV28 and TRBJ1-6; D is undetermined. Germline CDR1 reads MDHEN; CDR2 reads SYDVKM. V was trimmed by 6 bases and J by 3 bases, leaving 15 bases between them. The CDR3 runs 16 residues. As DNA, the CDR3 is TGTGCCAGCAGGATGGCAGGTCGCCTCTATAATTCACCCCTCCACTTT. Protein sequence: CASRMAGRLYNSPLHF.

The rearrangement links TRBV20-1 to TRBJ2-1; the match to TRBD2 covers 13 bases. The CDR3 has 16 amino acids. V shed 6 bases, J shed 7 bases, and the junction held 12 bases outside the gene matches. Per germline, CDR1 DFQATT and CDR2 SNEGSKA (reference sequence). The CDR3, as DNA: TGCAGTGCCCTCCCTACTAGCGGGGGGGCCGGGAATGAGCAGTTCTTC. Encoded protein: CSALPTSGGAGNEQFF.

CDR3 amino acids: CSAKSSYQETQYF. The CDR3 DNA reads TGCAGTGCTAAGTCATCGTACCAAGAGACCCAGTACTTC. This rearrangement joins TRBV20-1 to TRBJ2-5, with D unclear. The V end was cut by 4 bases, the J end by 0 bases, with 9 bases between. The germline CDR1 and CDR2 sequences are DFQATT and SNEGSKA (reference sequence). The CDR3 has 13 residues.

The rearrangement uses TRBV6-1 and TRBJ2-7; D not certain. Germline assignment: CDR1 MNHNS and CDR2 SASEGT. Deletions cut 2 bases from V and 3 bases from J, with 8 bases between. This CDR3 region has 13 residues. CDR3 DNA sequence: TGTGCCAGCAGTGAATTCCGAGGCTACGAGCAGTACTTC. This encodes CASSEFRGYEQYF.

The genes are TRBV7-2 and TRBJ2-7; 7 nucleotides line up with TRBD1. V lost 5 bases and J lost 6; bases outside the gene matches: 7. CDR1 and CDR2 (germline): SGHTA, FQGNSA. This CDR3 region has 13 residues. CDR3 nucleotides: TGTGCCAGCAGCCTGGGACAGTTTGCCGAGCAGTACTTC. Residues: CASSLGQFAEQYF.

This clone was counted only a few times. CDR3 region: CASSQGLADGTDTQYF. DNA for the CDR3: TGTGCCAGCAGCCAGGGACTAGCGGATGGCACAGATACGCAGTATTTT. The chain employs TRBV4-2 and TRBJ2-3; 11 nucleotides match TRBD2. Per the germline V gene, CDR1 is LGHNA and CDR2 is YNFKEQ. The CDR3 extends over 16 amino acids. The junction had 3 bases not matched to a gene; V was cut back by 3 bases and J by 1 base.

This clone has a single count. This sequence joins TRBV18 and TRBJ2-7; 8 bases line up with TRBD2. The CDR3 totals 14 residues. The V gene end was trimmed by 6 bases and the J gene end by 5 bases; junction bases not matched to a gene: 9. The germline gives CDR1 KGHSH, CDR2 LQKENI. CDR3 coding DNA: TGTGCCAGCTCGCCCACCCGAGCGGGGGACGAGCAGTACTTC. As protein: CASSPTRAGDEQYF.

The V gene is TRBV5-1, the J gene TRBJ2-5; no clear D gene. V was pared by 1 base and J by 4 bases, with 11 bases between. CDR1 and CDR2 (germline): SGHRS, YFSETQ. The CDR3 is made up of 14 amino acids. The CDR3 sequence is CASSLIFDGETQYF. CDR3 coding DNA: TGCGCCAGCAGCTTGATCTTCGACGGAGAGACCCAGTACTTC.

The chain employs TRBV6-1 and TRBJ2-5, with 7 bases lining up with TRBD1. The CDR3 is 13 amino acids. V lost 8 bases, J lost 3 bases, and 6 bases stayed unmatched. Germline assignment: CDR1 MNHNS and CDR2 SASEGT. CDR3 residues: CASARQGEETQYF. CDR3 nucleotides: TGTGCCAGCGCGCGACAGGGAGAAGAGACCCAGTACTTC.

This chain joins TRBV7-2 and TRBJ2-5; D remains ambiguous. Trimming left V 4 bases short and J 9 bases short, with 12 bases between. The CDR3 is 12 amino acids. In germline, CDR1 is SGHTA, CDR2 FQGNSA. CDR3 bases: TGTGCCAGCAGCTCAGATAGTGGGGCCCAGTACTTC. This gives the protein CASSSDSGAQYF.

CDR3 DNA: TGTGCCAGCAGTTTAAGCTCCTACGAGCAGTACTTC. Amino acid sequence: CASSLSSYEQYF. The chain couples TRBV6-1 to TRBJ2-7; D uncertain. This CDR3 is 12 amino acids long. CDR1 and CDR2 (germline): MNHNS, SASEGT. The germline V and J ends were trimmed by 5 bases and 0 bases, with 5 bases remaining between them.

The CDR3 here is CASSQEGGRNYEQYF. The DNA for the CDR3 is TGCGCCAGCAGCCAAGAGGGTGGTCGAAACTACGAGCAGTACTTC. This rearrangement joins TRBV4-1 to TRBJ2-7; D gene unclear. Germline CDR1 reads MGHRA; CDR2 reads YSYEKL. CDR3 size: 15 residues. The V end was cut by 0 bases, the J end by 3 bases, with 12 bases between.

This clone has only a few counts. The chain is built from TRBV6-1 and TRBJ2-1, with 8 bases identical to TRBD1. Germline CDR1 MNHNS, CDR2 SASEGT. The CDR3 has 15 amino acids. With V trimmed by 4 bases and J by 7 bases, 9 bases remained unmatched. The DNA of the CDR3 is TGTGCCAGCAGTGGCGACAGGGGCGGTCGGAATGAGCAGTTCTTC. It yields the protein CASSGDRGGRNEQFF.

This clone was observed a few times. The rearrangement links TRBV19 to TRBJ1-2; D call uncertain. V was cut by 8 bases and J by 2 bases, with 3 bases left in between. This CDR3 has 10 amino acids. Looked up from germline, CDR1 is LNHDA and CDR2 is SQIVND (reference sequence). This CDR3 reads CASRNYGYTF. In nucleotides, the CDR3 is TGTGCCAGTCGGAACTATGGCTACACCTTC.

This sequence joins TRBV7-8 and TRBJ2-3; a weak D match, TRBD2 (6 bases). Per germline, CDR1 SGHVS and CDR2 FQNEAQ. The CDR3 runs 16 residues. The ends were cut back, 5 bases at V and 0 bases at J, with 15 bases in the middle. The CDR3 here is CASSLGRRGSTDTQYF. The CDR3 DNA reads as TGTGCCAGCAGCCTAGGCCGGAGGGGTAGCACAGATACGCAGTATTTT. The full variable domain, in which reference TRBV7-8 and TRBJ2-3 provide the parts outside the CDR3, is GAGVSQSPRYKVAKRGQDVALRCDPISGHVSLFWYQQALGQGPEFLTYFQNEAQLDKSGLPSDRFFAERPEGSVSTLKIQRTQQEDSAVYLCASSLGRRGSTDTQYFGPGTRLTVL.

This chain links TRBV5-1 with TRBJ2-2, with 7 positions matching TRBD1. V was clipped by 3 bases and J by 0 bases; unmatched bases: 2. Per the germline V gene, CDR1 is SGHRS and CDR2 is YFSETQ. This CDR3 spans 15 amino acids. CDR3 nucleotide sequence: TGCGCCAGCAGCTCCGGGACAGCGAACACCGGGGAGCTGTTTTTT. Its protein is CASSSGTANTGELFF.

This clone has a handful of counts. This chain connects TRBV27 to TRBJ2-3; 7 nucleotides line up with TRBD2. This CDR3 has 14 amino acids. Germline CDR1 MNHEY, CDR2 SMNVEV (reference sequence). V was clipped by 5 bases and J by 6 bases; unmatched bases: 8. CDR3 sequence (DNA): TGTGCCAGCAGTCCCCGGACTAGGGCGGATACGCAGTATTTT. It codes for CASSPRTRADTQYF.

The chain combines TRBV11-2 with TRBJ2-7; 9 nucleotides line up with TRBD2. Trimming cost V 4 bases and J 5 bases; bases outside gene matches: 12. Germline values: CDR1 SGHAT, CDR2 FQNNGV. The CDR3 is 16 residues long. The CDR3 bases are TGTGCCAGCAGCTCCTCCCCCCGCGGGGGGGCAAACGAGCAGTACTTC. Its protein is CASSSSPRGGANEQYF.

This chain links TRBV4-2 with TRBJ1-4, with D possibly matching TRBD1 (5 bases). The CDR3 sequence is 16 residues long. With 3 bases removed from V and 4 bases from J, the gap between germline ends came to 15 bases. CDR1 is LGHNA and CDR2 is YNFKEQ in the germline V gene. The CDR3 loop is CASSQGRGEVNEKLFF. The CDR3 DNA reads TGTGCCAGCAGCCAGGGGCGAGGGGAGGTTAATGAAAAACTGTTTTTT.

V gene TRBV20-1 combines with J gene TRBJ2-7; TRBD1 aligns across 8 bases. The CDR3 totals 13 residues. Germline CDR1 DFQATT, CDR2 SNEGSKA (reference sequence). Germline trimming cut 6 bases from V and 0 bases from J; bases unmatched to any gene: 4. In nucleotides, the CDR3 is TGCAGTGCCCGACAGGGGCACTCCTACGAGCAGTACTTC. It is translated as CSARQGHSYEQYF.

The chain recombines TRBV28 with TRBJ1-2; 11 positions agree with TRBD1. V shed 5 bases, J shed 8 bases, and the junction held 10 bases outside the gene matches. Germline CDR1 and CDR2: MDHEN and SYDVKM. This CDR3 is 15 amino acids long. For the CDR3, the DNA is TGTGCCAGCAGTATGGACAGGGGGCCTTTGAAAGGCTACACCTTC. This sequence encodes CASSMDRGPLKGYTF.